The present entry profiles one TCR beta chain with its context. The protocol was immunoSEQ multiplex PCR, while the TCRdb copy is restricted to in-frame clones and leaves out a portion. Of millions of clones listed, more than 85% are singletons. This entry is derived from a study of shared clonotypes between healthy human individuals. V lost 2 bases, J lost 3 bases, and 7 bases lay in between. Per germline, CDR1 KGHSH and CDR2 LQKENI. The CDR3 sequence is 13 residues long. The gene calls are TRBV18 and TRBJ1-1; possible D gene TRBD1, 5 bases. Sequencing was carried out using naive CD4+ T cells from PBMCs. The subset here: CD45RA+ positively selected. This TCR was recovered from a man younger than 35 in good health. Some clones in this sample may be carry-over from other donors' samples. Written as DNA, the CDR3 is TGTGCCAGCTCACCATCGGGGGACACTGAAGCTTTCTTT. Translated: CASSPSGDTEAFF.